This T cell receptor (beta chain) was captured by sequencing in a study of blood T cell repertoires in COVID-19. The wider study: Collection of acute and convalescent COVID-19 samples took place in the United States, Italy and Spain. Sources were T cells, B-cell-depleted T cells, or PBMCs; the material itself was cDNA or gDNA.

Trimming stripped 0 bases from V and 2 bases from J, with 11 bases between. This CDR3 is 16 amino acids long. Germline V lookup: CDR1 MNHEY, CDR2 SVGEGT. Original processing methods: Amplification of reference gene primers was used by the study to estimate nucleated cell counts. The method was immunoSEQ multiplex PCR; TCRdb's version includes in-frame clones alone and lacks a portion of them. V, J and clone size were drawn from that table, and D and trimming were deduced from the DNA. The sample lists under 75,000 clones; about four fifths were seen once. The sample consisted of peripheral blood. This sequence originates from a man in his 70s who had recovered from COVID-19. The genes are TRBV6-2 or TRBV6-3 and TRBJ2-1; D is perhaps TRBD2 (6 bases). The CDR3 DNA reads TGTGCCAGCAGTTACTCTTGGCGGGGCGCCTACAATGAGCAGTTCTTC. Its translation: CASSYSWRGAYNEQFF.